The 9 T cell receptor beta chains listed next were all sequenced from one sample in a study of identical twins (dated by TCRdb to the mid-2010s). The protocol used for the library was 5' RACE. Sequencer: Illumina HiSeq 2000. The raw public data were reprocessed by TCRdb itself: fastp quality trimming at Q25, MiXCR clonotype calling, in-frame beta chains only. Under each unique CDR3 protein, matching rows form one entry showing the most common genes and DNA. For this sample the table gives around 650,000 distinct CDR3 sequences, of which 7% to 7.5% were detected only once. The top ten clones comprise 1.6% of the sample. These data were likewise used in another study, on yellow fever vaccine responses in identical twins.

The source material was PBMCs. These receptors originate from a young woman in good health.

V is TRBV20-1 and J is TRBJ1-6, with 10 bases lining up with TRBD1. Germline CDR1 and CDR2: DFQATT and SNEGSKA (reference sequence). This CDR3 is 15 amino acids long. V lost 6 bases to trimming and J lost 5 bases; unmatched junction nucleotides: 7. CDR3 loop: CSAPRTGGDNSPLHF. The CDR3 DNA follows: TGCAGTGCCCCTCGGACAGGGGGGGATAATTCACCCCTCCACTTT.

The CDR3 DNA follows: TGTGCCAGCAGCCAAGGGGCAGGGATTTCCTACGAGCAGTACTTC. It specifies CASSQGAGISYEQYF. This chain joins TRBV3-1 and TRBJ2-7, with D perhaps matching TRBD1 (5 bases). The germline V gene encodes CDR1 LGHDT and CDR2 YNNKEL (reference sequence). Trimming pared 1 base from V and 1 base from J, leaving 11 bases between. The CDR3 sequence is 15 residues long.

V is TRBV10-3 and J is TRBJ2-2; D unclear. Germline assignment: CDR1 ENHRY and CDR2 SYGVKD. There are 11 residues in the CDR3. Trimming shortened V by 7 bases and J by 8 bases, and 8 bases separated the two germline ends. The CDR3 bases are TGTGCCATCAAATCCTCGGGGGAGCTGTTTTTT. The encoded protein is CAIKSSGELFF.

This clonotype has just a few counts. This sequence joins TRBV5-1 and TRBJ1-2; unclear D gene. V shed 4 bases and J shed 5 bases, with 18 bases lying between them. CDR1 is SGHRS and CDR2 is YFSETQ in the germline V gene. The CDR3 runs 15 residues. The CDR3 coding sequence is TGCGCCAGCAGCCCAGGACGGGAGTTAAATTATGGCTACACCTTC. Protein sequence: CASSPGRELNYGYTF.

This clonotype was observed a handful of times. The V gene is TRBV2, the J gene TRBJ2-4; TRBD2 aligns across 8 bases. This CDR3 spans 15 amino acids. Germline lookup yields CDR1 SNHLY and CDR2 FYNNEI. J gave up 0 bases and V 4 bases, and 2 bases lay outside the gene matches. The CDR3: CASSVGGVAKNIQYF. The CDR3 DNA reads TGTGCCAGCAGTGTCGGGGGGGTAGCCAAAAACATTCAGTACTTC.

This clonotype has a count of ten or more. This chain connects TRBV5-1 to TRBJ2-3; 8 bases line up with TRBD2. V gave up 0 bases and J gave up 11 bases; unmatched junction bases: 2. From germline, CDR1 is SGHRS and CDR2 YFSETQ. This CDR3 comprises 12 residues. This chain's CDR3 is CASSLDREGQYF. The CDR3 bases are TGCGCCAGCAGCTTGGATCGGGAGGGGCAGTATTTT.

This clonotype was detected many times. The rearrangement joins TRBV5-1 to TRBJ2-2, with D possibly TRBD1 on 6 matching bases. The CDR3 extends over 17 amino acids. Germline-derived CDR1 and CDR2 are SGHRS and YFSETQ. V lost 4 bases, J lost 3 bases, and 19 bases lay in between. The CDR3 region has the DNA TGCGCCAGCAGCACTGGCGGAATCACAGGGTACACCGGGGAGCTGTTTTTT. It yields the protein CASSTGGITGYTGELFF.

This chain joins TRBV21-1 and TRBJ1-4. TRBV21-1 is noted as a pseudogene. This CDR3 is built from 16 residues. The CDR3 here is CASSKAWEGREEKLFF. CDR3 nucleotide sequence: TGTGCCAGCAGCAAAGCATGGGAGGGTAGAGAGGAAAAACTGTTTTTT.

The chain employs TRBV20-1 and TRBJ2-1; 16 bases are a match to TRBD2. This CDR3 is 17 amino acids long. With V trimmed by 4 bases and J by 8 bases, 11 bases remained unmatched. Per germline, CDR1 DFQATT and CDR2 SNEGSKA (reference sequence). The CDR3 DNA sequence: TGCAGTGCTACCGGGACTAGCGGGAGGGAAGGGTTCGATGAGCAGTTCTTC. Residues: CSATGTSGREGFDEQFF.